These T cell receptor beta chains were read from a single sample in a study of blood T cells in healthy people across ages. One entry per CDR3 protein results from TCRdb running MiXCR on the 5' RACE reads. The table lists 850,000 to 950,000 distinct CDR3 sequences, 25% to 35% of them singletons. Sequencing was carried out using blood. These receptors originate from a woman aged 80 or over in good health. Each CDR3 is given without its conserved first and last residue. Fields, in order: V gene, J gene, clone size, CDR3 protein. Only part of the rows carry a size: once, few, many, or a class if the clone is expanded.

V: TRBV29-1
J: TRBJ1-2
size: -
CDR3: SVAEGTGANYGYI

V: TRBV29-1
J: TRBJ2-7
size: once
CDR3: SVSGEGYEQY

V: TRBV29-1
J: TRBJ2-1
size: -
CDR3: SVEPMSSGTKQF

V: TRBV6-6
J: TRBJ1-5
size: few
CDR3: ASSYSKGTGNQPQH

V: TRBV7-2
J: TRBJ2-3
size: many
CDR3: ASRRLASGPDTQY

V: TRBV27
J: TRBJ1-1
size: -
CDR3: ASSLTAIGGTEAF

V: TRBV6-2/TRBV6-3
J: TRBJ2-4
size: many
CDR3: ASNTATKNIQY

V: TRBV12-3/TRBV12-4
J: TRBJ2-2
size: -
CDR3: ASSPRRVGELL

V: TRBV7-6
J: TRBJ1-4
size: few
CDR3: ASSTTPAVTNEKLF

V: TRBV18
J: TRBJ1-6
size: many
CDR3: ASSPEKGKSPLH

V: TRBV7-9
J: TRBJ1-1
size: -
CDR3: ASSPGGTPNTEAF

V: TRBV20-1
J: TRBJ2-7
size: once
CDR3: SVSGPPPYEQY

V: TRBV11-3
J: TRBJ2-3
size: -
CDR3: ASTSEGTTDTQY

V: TRBV7-9
J: TRBJ2-5
size: few
CDR3: ASSSVQETRY

V: TRBV6-6
J: TRBJ1-3
size: -
CDR3: ASSNRAASSGNTIY

V: TRBV19
J: TRBJ2-5
size: -
CDR3: ASRRQSSGETQY

V: TRBV6-5
J: TRBJ1-6
size: -
CDR3: ASSSGQGNPPLH

V: TRBV30
J: TRBJ1-2
size: -
CDR3: AWSIPDRGYGYT

V: TRBV14
J: TRBJ1-1
size: -
CDR3: ASSQVPNGREAF

V: TRBV9
J: TRBJ2-3
size: -
CDR3: ASSPRQGSTGTQY

V: TRBV18
J: TRBJ2-2
size: few
CDR3: ASSPGGANTGELF

V: TRBV28
J: TRBJ1-5
size: once
CDR3: ASSPAGEGSNQPQH

V: TRBV6-2/TRBV6-3
J: TRBJ2-6
size: many
CDR3: ASSYSGLEPPGANVLT

V: TRBV6-6
J: TRBJ2-3
size: many
CDR3: ASSGPKGGADTQY

V: TRBV6-2/TRBV6-3
J: TRBJ1-1
size: -
CDR3: ASSSQGFLNTEAF

V: TRBV4-3
J: TRBJ1-2
size: few
CDR3: ASSQDKVLSYT

V: TRBV2
J: TRBJ2-3
size: -
CDR3: ASSDRRGGDTQY

V: TRBV9
J: TRBJ2-5
size: many
CDR3: ASSGRGGYQETQY

V: TRBV6-6
J: TRBJ2-7
size: -
CDR3: ASSYPDRVGNNEQY

V: TRBV4-1
J: TRBJ1-1
size: -
CDR3: ASSHPGLDTEAF

V: TRBV10-3
J: TRBJ2-3
size: many
CDR3: ATAGNRDSLSTDTQY

V: TRBV10-2
J: TRBJ2-1
size: many
CDR3: ASRSGGAAEQF

V: TRBV7-2
J: TRBJ1-4
size: -
CDR3: ASSFDRGTEKRF

V: TRBV5-1
J: TRBJ2-5
size: few
CDR3: ASSLAPGNGQY

V: TRBV7-2
J: TRBJ1-1
size: -
CDR3: ASSLVGGWNTEAF

V: TRBV10-2
J: TRBJ2-5
size: -
CDR3: ASSEGRDLEQY

V: TRBV7-9
J: TRBJ2-7
size: -
CDR3: ASSSSGTGLDEQY

V: TRBV6-1
J: TRBJ2-1
size: many
CDR3: ASRPGSANNEQF

V: TRBV6-2/TRBV6-3
J: TRBJ1-2
size: many
CDR3: ASSSVGTVNGYT

V: TRBV4-3
J: TRBJ2-3
size: many
CDR3: ASSRAPSTDTQY

V: TRBV2
J: TRBJ2-1
size: -
CDR3: ASSQGLAVNNEQF

V: TRBV20-1
J: TRBJ1-2
size: many
CDR3: SASPLRPGRGYT

V: TRBV7-8
J: TRBJ2-7
size: many
CDR3: ASSLGLASEQY

V: TRBV7-2
J: TRBJ2-1
size: many
CDR3: ASSFALIYNEQF

V: TRBV20-1
J: TRBJ1-2
size: -
CDR3: SAIPATGGVYYGYT

V: TRBV20-1
J: TRBJ2-7
size: many
CDR3: SARTDSYEQY

V: TRBV7-9
J: TRBJ1-4
size: many
CDR3: ASSLAETPEKLF

V: TRBV7-2
J: TRBJ1-2
size: many
CDR3: ASSFDANYGYT

V: TRBV12-3/TRBV12-4
J: TRBJ1-2
size: few
CDR3: ASSFAEVYGYT

V: TRBV10-3
J: TRBJ1-1
size: -
CDR3: AISIDYSNTEAF

V: TRBV7-2
J: TRBJ2-2
size: many
CDR3: ASTGGRNTGELF

V: TRBV4-3
J: TRBJ2-1
size: many
CDR3: ASSQEPQGSHNEQF

V: TRBV7-2
J: TRBJ1-2
size: many
CDR3: ASSFADGTSFNYGYT